Below, one T cell receptor beta chain is given with its context. Its antigen is still unknown. Nothing much larger sits one base from this clone, and base qualities are not available. These data are taken from a study of OX40 agonist ivuxolimab in advanced cancers. With respect to the entire study: Ivuxolimab, which targeted the costimulatory receptor OX40 (CD134), was an agonistic, fully human IgG2 monoclonal antibody. Intravenous ivuxolimab was administered to patients every 2 weeks at six dose levels: 0.01, 0.1, 0.3, 1.5, 3 and 10 mg/kg. Among the approximately 54 dose-escalation patients, some 20 had hepatocellular carcinoma, 15 melanoma, 9 renal cell carcinoma and 9 head and neck cancer. In the dose-escalation cohort, 82.7% of patients were male, and the mean age was approximately 60 years, with a range of roughly 20 to 85. Prior anti-PD-1, anti-PD-L1 or anti-CTLA-4 therapy was permitted, and checkpoint inhibitors had been received by roughly two fifths of dose-escalation patients. Partial responses occurred in three dose-escalation patients: two with cutaneous melanoma and one with hepatocellular carcinoma. Peripheral TCRbeta sequencing was intended to test whether TCR sequence diversity was altered and clonal T-cell expansion was caused by ivuxolimab. The paper describes the monotherapy dose-escalation part (N of about 54 patients) of the phase I trial of ivuxolimab. Broader findings and caveats from the paper: Low levels of normalized T-cell clonal expansion were also shown by some nonresponding patients. In the 0.1-3.0 mg/kg groups, partial responders had among the lowest normalized peripheral clonal expansion, particularly in CD8+ T cells. After ivuxolimab, CD8+ T cells had more expanded clones than CD4+ T cells on average. At doses from 0.1 to 3.0 mg/kg, clonal expansion was seen in both CD4+ and CD8+ blood T cells between baseline and week 6. The antigen specificity of the clonally expanded peripheral T cells was not determined.

The trial excluded patients who had a history of autoimmune disease or who were on systemic immunosuppression. In every dose cohort, peripheral blood was drawn for TCR sequencing at baseline, cycle 4 day 1, and cycle 7 day 1. The samples were taken from a phase I, first-in-human, multicenter, open-label dose-escalation trial of ivuxolimab. Adults with locally advanced or metastatic melanoma, renal cell carcinoma, hepatocellular carcinoma or head and neck squamous cell carcinoma were enrolled in the trial. CD4+ and CD8+ T cells were sorted separately from peripheral blood before TCR sequencing. Genomic DNA was extracted from sorted cells for sequencing of the TCRbeta CDR3 region. TCRbeta CDR3 regions were sequenced using the immunoSEQ Assay. Imported from immuneACCESS, the table was reduced by TCRdb to in-frame sequences with V and J called. These copies leave out some clones; in studies compared against another copy, an unresolved V gene accounts for under half, and the cause of the remainder is not known. The sample records tens of thousands of clones, roughly 84% of which are singletons. The top ten clonotypes cover approximately 4.6% of the sample.

The receptor comes from an adult with an advanced solid tumor such as melanoma, head and neck, liver or kidney cancer. Source: CD4+ or CD8+ T cells sorted from blood, taken in a trial of the OX40 agonist ivuxolimab.

The DNA reads TGTGCCAGCAGCTTGGCAGGTATCCCCGGTGGGGGGATGAACACTGAAGCTTTCTTT. Translation gives CASSLAGIPGGGMNTEAFF. Recombination joined TRBV5-6 with TRBJ1-1, with a tentative D gene TRBD1 over 5 matching bases. According to the germline V gene, CDR1 reads SGHDT and CDR2 reads YYEEEE. Measured from the cysteine to the phenylalanine, the CDR3 is 19 residues long. Only the CDR3 part of the read is kept: 57 bases, read in frame from the first base. V is shortened by 0 bases, J by 0 bases, and the region joining them spans 21 bases.